This T cell receptor (beta chain) was retrieved from a study of OX40 agonist ivuxolimab in advanced cancers. Looking at the study overall: The costimulatory receptor OX40 (CD134) was targeted by ivuxolimab, a fully human IgG2 agonistic monoclonal antibody. Intravenous ivuxolimab was administered to patients every 2 weeks at six dose levels: 0.01, 0.1, 0.3, 1.5, 3 and 10 mg/kg. Among the roughly 50 dose-escalation patients, about 19 had hepatocellular carcinoma, roughly 15 melanoma, 9 renal cell carcinoma and 9 head and neck cancer. In the dose-escalation cohort, over 65% of patients were male, and the mean age was about 55 years, with a range of roughly 20 to 80. Prior anti-PD-1, anti-PD-L1 or anti-CTLA-4 therapy was permitted, and approximately 40% of dose-escalation patients had received checkpoint inhibitors. Partial responses were achieved by three dose-escalation patients, of whom one had hepatocellular carcinoma and two had cutaneous melanoma. The purpose of peripheral TCRbeta sequencing was to test whether ivuxolimab changed TCR sequence diversity and led to clonal T-cell expansion. The paper describes the monotherapy dose-escalation part (N ≈ 50 patients) of the phase I trial of ivuxolimab.

General study outcomes and caveats: Clonal expansion of both CD4+ and CD8+ blood T cells was observed from baseline to week 6 at doses 0.1 to 3.0 mg/kg. The antigen specificity of the peripheral T cells that underwent clonal expansion was not determined. Low levels of normalized T-cell clonal expansion were also seen in some patients who did not respond. In the 0.1-3.0 mg/kg groups, partial responders had among the lowest normalized peripheral clonal expansion, particularly in CD8+ T cells. On average, CD8+ T cells showed more expanded clones than CD4+ T cells after ivuxolimab.

From the germline V gene, CDR1 is SNHLY and CDR2 is FYNNEI. Germline trimming amounts to 11 bases on V and 6 bases on J, with 10 as the count of junction bases outside the gene matches. The CDR3 covers 13 residues, taking in both the cysteine and the phenylalanine. Only the CDR3 part of the read is kept: 39 bases, read in frame from the first base. For sequencing of the TCRbeta CDR3 region, genomic DNA was extracted from the sorted cells. The immunoSEQ Assay was used for sequencing of TCRbeta CDR3 regions. TCRdb retrieved this table from immuneACCESS and kept in-frame rearrangements only. Not all clones are present; in checked studies, unresolved V genes account for under half, and no reason is known for the remainder. The sample has 65,000 to 90,000 clones on record, just over 85% of them singletons. The ten largest clones take up 0.76% of the sample. Patients with autoimmune disease history or receiving systemic immunosuppression were excluded from the trial. Peripheral blood for TCR sequencing was collected from all dose cohorts at baseline, on cycle 4 day 1, and on cycle 7 day 1. The samples were drawn from a first-in-human, open-label, multicenter phase I dose-escalation trial of ivuxolimab. Adults with locally advanced or metastatic melanoma, renal cell carcinoma, hepatocellular carcinoma or head and neck squamous cell carcinoma were enrolled in the trial. CD4+ and CD8+ T cells were sorted separately from peripheral blood before TCR sequencing.

In regard to this clone: This clone's antigen is unknown. No per-base quality is available; no much larger clone lies one base away.

This sequence originates from an adult with an advanced solid tumor such as melanoma, head and neck, liver or kidney cancer. The chain is made from TRBV2 and TRBJ2-1, with 7 bases aligning to TRBD2. The input for sequencing was CD4+ or CD8+ T cells sorted from blood, taken in a trial of the OX40 agonist ivuxolimab. The sequenced DNA: TGTGCCTCCTGGGGGGAGGGTTTCAATGAGCAGTTCTTC. Protein translation: CASWGEGFNEQFF.